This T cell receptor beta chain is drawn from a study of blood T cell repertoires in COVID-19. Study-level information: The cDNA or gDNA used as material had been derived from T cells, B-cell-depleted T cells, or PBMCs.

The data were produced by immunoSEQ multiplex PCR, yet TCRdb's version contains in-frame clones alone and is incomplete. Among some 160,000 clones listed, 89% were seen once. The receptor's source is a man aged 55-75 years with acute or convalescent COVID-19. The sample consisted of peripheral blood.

The CDR3 here is CASSPRGMNTEAFF. CDR3 nucleotides: TGTGCCAGCTCACCGCGGGGAATGAACACTGAAGCTTTCTTT. The rearrangement links TRBV18 to TRBJ1-1; unclear D gene. CDR1 and CDR2 (germline): KGHSH, LQKENI. V was shortened by 3 bases and J by 0 bases, with 8 bases between the two germline ends. CDR3 length: 14 amino acids. Drawing the rest from reference TRBV18 and TRBJ1-1, the complete variable domain is NAGVMQNPRHLVRRRGQEARLRCSPMKGHSHVYWYRQLPEEGLKFMVYLQKENIIDESGMPKERFSAEFPKEGPSILRIQQVVRGDSAAYFCASSPRGMNTEAFFGQGTRLTVV.